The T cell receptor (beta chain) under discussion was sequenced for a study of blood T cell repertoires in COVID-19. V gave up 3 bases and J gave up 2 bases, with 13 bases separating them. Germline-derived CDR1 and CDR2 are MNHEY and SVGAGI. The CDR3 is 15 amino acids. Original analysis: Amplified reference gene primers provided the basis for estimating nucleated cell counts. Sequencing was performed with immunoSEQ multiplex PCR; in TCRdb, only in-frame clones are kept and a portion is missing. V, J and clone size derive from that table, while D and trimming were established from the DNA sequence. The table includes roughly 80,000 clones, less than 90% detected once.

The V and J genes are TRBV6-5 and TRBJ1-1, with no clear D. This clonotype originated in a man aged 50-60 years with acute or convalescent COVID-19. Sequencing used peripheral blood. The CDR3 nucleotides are TGTGCCAGCAGTTATCACTCGACACCCAACACTGAAGCTTTCTTT. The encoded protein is CASSYHSTPNTEAFF.